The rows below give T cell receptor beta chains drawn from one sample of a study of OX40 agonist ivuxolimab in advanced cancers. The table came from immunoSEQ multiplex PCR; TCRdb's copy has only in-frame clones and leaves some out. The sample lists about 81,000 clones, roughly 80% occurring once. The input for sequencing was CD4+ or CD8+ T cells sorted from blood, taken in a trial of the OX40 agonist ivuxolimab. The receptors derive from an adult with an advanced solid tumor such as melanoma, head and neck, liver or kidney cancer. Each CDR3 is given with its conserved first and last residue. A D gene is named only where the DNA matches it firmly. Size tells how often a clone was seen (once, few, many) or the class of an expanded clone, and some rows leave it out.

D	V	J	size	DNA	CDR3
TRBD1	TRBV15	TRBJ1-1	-	TGTGCCACCAGCACCCCGGGACAGCCTATGAACACTGAAGCTTTCTTT	CATSTPGQPMNTEAFF
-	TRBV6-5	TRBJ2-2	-	TGTGCCAGCAGGCTGCAGGGGTCCGGGGAGCTGTTTTTT	CASRLQGSGELFF
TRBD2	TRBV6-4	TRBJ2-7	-	TGTGCCAGCAGGGGGCAACTAGCGGGGGAGCCCGATCAGCAGTACTTC	CASRGQLAGEPDQQYF
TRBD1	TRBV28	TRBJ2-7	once	TGTGCCAGCAGTTTATATGGGGACAGGAGTTCCTACGAGCAGTACTTC	CASSLYGDRSSYEQYF
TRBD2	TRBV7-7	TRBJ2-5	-	TGTGCCAGCAGTCACAGCGGGACCCAAGAGACCCAGTACTTC	CASSHSGTQETQYF
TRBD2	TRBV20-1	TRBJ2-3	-	TGCAGTGCTACGGGGGGAGATACGCAGTATTTT	CSATGGDTQYF
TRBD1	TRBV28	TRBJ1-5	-	TGTGCCAGCAGTTTGGCAGGGGGGCTAAGCAATCAGCCCCAGCATTTT	CASSLAGGLSNQPQHF
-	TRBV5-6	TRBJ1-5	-	TGTGCCAGCAGCGCGGGACCGTTGAGCAATCAGCCCCAGCATTTT	CASSAGPLSNQPQHF
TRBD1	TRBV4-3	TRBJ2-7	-	TGCGCCAGCAGCCAAGCTCGCAGGGACAGACCCTACGAGCAGTACTTC	CASSQARRDRPYEQYF
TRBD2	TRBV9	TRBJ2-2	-	TGTGCCAGCAGCGTAGAGGCGGGGGGGCACACCGGGGAGCTGTTTTTT	CASSVEAGGHTGELFF
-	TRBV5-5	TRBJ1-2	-	TGTGCCAGCAGCTTTTTTCCCGGGACGGACTATGGCTACACCTTC	CASSFFPGTDYGYTF
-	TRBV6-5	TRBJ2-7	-	TGTGCCAGCAGTTACAGGGTGAATCGCGAGCAGTACTTC	CASSYRVNREQYF
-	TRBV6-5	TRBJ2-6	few	TGTGCCAGCAGTTACCCGGGGAACTTC	CASSYPGNF
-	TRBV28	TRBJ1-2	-	TGTGCCAGCACTGACCCGGGGGGCGGCTACACCTTC	CASTDPGGGYTF
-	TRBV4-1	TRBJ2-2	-	TGCGCCAGCAGCCAAGATGAGGGCTTCAGGCGGGACGGGGAGCTGTTTTTT	CASSQDEGFRRDGELFF
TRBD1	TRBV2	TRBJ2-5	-	TGTGCCAGCAGCCGGACAGGCACCCAAGAGACCCAGTACTTC	CASSRTGTQETQYF
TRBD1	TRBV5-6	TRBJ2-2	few	TGTGCCAGCAGACGGACAGGGAACACCGGGGAGCTGTTTTTT	CASRRTGNTGELFF
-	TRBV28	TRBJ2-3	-	TGTGCCAGCAGGGCGCGCGGTGGGGCCGGCACAGATACGCAGTATTTT	CASRARGGAGTDTQYF
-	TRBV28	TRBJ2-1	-	TGTGCCAGCAGTCCCCGAGGGGCAGACCATGAGCAGTTCTTC	CASSPRGADHEQFF
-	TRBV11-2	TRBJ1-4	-	TGTGCCAGCAGCTTAGAAGGGTCCCAGGGTTTGGAAAAACTGTTTTTT	CASSLEGSQGLEKLFF
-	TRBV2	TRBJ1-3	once	TGTGCCAGCAGTGAGGGTCGGGGGAACTCTGGAAACACCATATATTTT	CASSEGRGNSGNTIYF
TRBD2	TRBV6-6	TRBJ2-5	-	TGTGCCAGCAGTGCCCACGGGGGGTCTCGAGAGACCCAGTACTTC	CASSAHGGSRETQYF
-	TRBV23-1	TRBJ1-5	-	TGCGCCAGCAGTCCCCCAAGGATGCCCCAGCATTTT	CASSPPRMPQHF
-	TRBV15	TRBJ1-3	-	TGTGCCACCAGCAGAGCGGGGCGGGTGAGCTCTGGAAACACCATATATTTT	CATSRAGRVSSGNTIYF
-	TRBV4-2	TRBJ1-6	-	TGTGCCAGCAGCCAAATCGGCTCCTATAATTCACCCCTCCACTTT	CASSQIGSYNSPLHF
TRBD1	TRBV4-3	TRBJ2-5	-	TGCGCCAGCAGCCCGTGGACAGGGCCTCAAGAGACCCAGTACTTC	CASSPWTGPQETQYF
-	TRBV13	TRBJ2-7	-	TGTGCCAGCAGCGGTCGGATCCCGGGAGTTGCTACCTACGAGCAGTACTTC	CASSGRIPGVATYEQYF
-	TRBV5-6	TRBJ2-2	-	TGTGCCAGCAGCTTTCGGGTATTGAACACCGGGGAGCTGTTTTTT	CASSFRVLNTGELFF
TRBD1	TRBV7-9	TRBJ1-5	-	TGTGCCAGCAGCCCTTCCGGCGGGACAGGGGATCAGCCCCAGCATTTT	CASSPSGGTGDQPQHF
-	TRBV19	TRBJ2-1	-	TGTGCCAGTAGTATAACTAGCCATTGGAGCAATGAGCAGTTCTTC	CASSITSHWSNEQFF
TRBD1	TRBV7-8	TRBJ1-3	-	TGTGCCAGCAGCTTTAGCACGGGACAGCTCTCTGGAAACACCATATATTTT	CASSFSTGQLSGNTIYF
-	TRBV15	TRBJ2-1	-	TGTGCCACCGGCGGGGTTCGATCCTACAATGAGCAGTTCTTC	CATGGVRSYNEQFF
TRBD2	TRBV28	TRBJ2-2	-	TGTGCCAGCCGTGCGGGGACTAGCGAGACCGGGGAGCTGTTTTTT	CASRAGTSETGELFF
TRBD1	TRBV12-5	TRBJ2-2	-	TGTGCTAGTGGTTTGGTCCCCGGGACAGTAAACACCGGGGAGCTGTTTTTT	CASGLVPGTVNTGELFF
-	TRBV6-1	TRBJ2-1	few	TGTGCCAGCAGTGAAGTAGGAGGGGGCTACAATGAGCAGTTCTTC	CASSEVGGGYNEQFF
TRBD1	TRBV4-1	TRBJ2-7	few	TGCGCCAGCAGCACGCCTGGACAGGGCTACGAGCAGTACTTC	CASSTPGQGYEQYF
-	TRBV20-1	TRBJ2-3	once	TGCAGTGCTAGTTGGGGCGATACGCAGTATTTT	CSASWGDTQYF
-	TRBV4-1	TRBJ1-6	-	TGCGCCAGCAGGCAGGGGTTGGGAGTACGGGATAATTCACCCCTCCACTTT	CASRQGLGVRDNSPLHF
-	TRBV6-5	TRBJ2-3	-	TGTGCCAGCAGTTACTCGAACATGGCAGATACGCAGTATTTT	CASSYSNMADTQYF
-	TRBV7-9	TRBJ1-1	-	TGTGCCAGCAGCTTAGGTGAGGGCCGGACAGTAAAAGCTTTCTTT	CASSLGEGRTVKAFF
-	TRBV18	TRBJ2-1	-	TGTGCCAGCTCACCACCACAGGTTTCCAATGAGCAGTTCTTC	CASSPPQVSNEQFF